Listed here are 32 T cell receptor beta chains from one sample, sequenced in a study of cytomegalovirus exposure and HLA in healthy donors. PCR primers comprised 60 Vbeta and 13 Jbeta primers. This table comes from immunoSEQ multiplex PCR, and its TCRdb copy is limited to in-frame clones, with some not included. Counted here are roughly 220,000 clones, roughly 75% occurring once; the ten biggest clones make up 1.8%. Sequenced: PBMCs. Source of these receptors: a woman younger than 45 in good health and CMV-seronegative.

This clone appeared a few times. The chain links TRBV7-2 to TRBJ2-1, with 7 nucleotides matching TRBD2. After removal of 0 bases from V and 4 bases from J, the junction contained 3 bases not matched to a gene. CDR3 length equals 15 residues. Germline V lookup: CDR1 SGHTA, CDR2 FQGNSA. CDR3 loop: CASSLAGGPYNEQFF. Written as DNA, the CDR3 is TGTGCCAGCAGCTTAGCGGGAGGGCCTTACAATGAGCAGTTCTTC.

This clone was detected only a few times. The genes are TRBV7-2 and TRBJ2-5, with D uncertain. CDR3 length: 13 residues. Germline V gene sequence: CDR1 SGHTA, CDR2 FQGNSA. Deletions cut 1 base from V and 5 bases from J, with 8 bases between. CDR3 region: CASSLVFEETQYF. The CDR3 DNA is TGTGCCAGCAGCTTAGTCTTCGAGGAGACCCAGTACTTC. The entire variable domain, with the rest obtained from reference TRBV7-2 and TRBJ2-5, is as follows: GAGVSQSPSNKVTEKGKDVELRCDPISGHTALYWYRQSLGQGLEFLIYFQGNSAPDKSGLPSDRFSAERTGGSVSTLTIQRTQQEDSAVYLCASSLVFEETQYFGPGTRLLVL.

The V gene is TRBV30, the J gene TRBJ2-7, with a tentative D call TRBD1 (5 bases). The germline CDR1 and CDR2 sequences are GTSNPN and SVGIG (reference sequence). The CDR3 runs to 13 residues. With 3 bases removed from V and 2 bases from J, the gap between germline ends came to 11 bases. The DNA of the CDR3 is TGTGCCTGGAGCCCGACAGCTACCTACGAGCAGTACTTC. Protein: CAWSPTATYEQYF.

This rearrangement joins TRBV2 to TRBJ2-7; TRBD2 might be the D (6 bases). Trimming removed 9 bases from V and 4 bases from J, with 16 bases in between. Germline V gene data show CDR1 as SNHLY and CDR2 as FYNNEI. CDR3 length: 13 residues. CDR3 DNA: TGTGCCAGTTACATCGGGGGTACGTACGAGCAGTACTTC. As protein: CASYIGGTYEQYF.

This clone came up once. The chain uses TRBV7-9 and TRBJ2-3; 11 bases agree with TRBD2. The germline CDR1 and CDR2 sequences are SEHNR and FQNEAQ (reference sequence). V shed 11 bases and J 6 bases; nucleotides not matched to a gene: 19. The CDR3 has 17 amino acids. The CDR3 DNA is TGTGCCGTCACCCCAGGGAAGGGACTAGCGGAACAGGATACGCAGTATTTT. It translates to CAVTPGKGLAEQDTQYF.

This clone was counted between two and nine times. The V gene is TRBV4-1, the J gene TRBJ1-1; the D gene is possibly TRBD1 (6 bases). The V gene lost 4 bases and the J gene lost 10 bases, with 13 bases spanning the gap. The CDR3 covers 12 residues. Germline V gene data show CDR1 as MGHRA and CDR2 as YSYEKL. The CDR3 loop is CASSRPGTRAFF. In DNA form, the CDR3 reads TGCGCCAGCAGCCGGCCTGGGACACGAGCTTTCTTT.

CDR3 amino acids: CASRTTSGVGGELFF. Written as DNA, the CDR3 is TGTGCCAGCAGGACTACTAGCGGGGTGGGCGGGGAGCTGTTTTTT. The V gene is TRBV7-2, the J gene TRBJ2-2; 10 bases are a match to TRBD2. CDR3 size: 15 residues. Germline CDR1 reads SGHTA; CDR2 reads FQGNSA. The ends lost 6 bases at V and 7 bases at J; junction bases unmatched: 8.

The CDR3 is CASSYSTTGYTEAFF. CDR3 coding DNA: TGTGCCAGCAGTTACTCGACGACGGGATATACTGAAGCTTTCTTT. This chain connects TRBV6-6 to TRBJ1-1, with no clear D. The V gene lost 0 bases and the J gene lost 5 bases, with 13 bases spanning the gap. From germline, CDR1 is MNHNY and CDR2 SVGAGI (reference sequence). The CDR3 sequence is 15 residues long.

This clone was seen a handful of times. The rearrangement links TRBV6-6 to TRBJ2-7; TRBD1 agrees at 9 bases. The CDR3 sequence is 13 residues long. With 7 bases clipped from V and 5 bases from J, the junction kept 6 bases outside the gene matches. In germline, CDR1 is MNHNY, CDR2 SVGAGI (reference sequence). CDR3 DNA: TGTGCCAGCACCGGGACAGGGAAACACGAGCAGTACTTC. It encodes CASTGTGKHEQYF.

This clone was seen a few times. The chain couples TRBV9 to TRBJ1-4; no reliable D call. V shed 5 bases and J shed 0 bases, with 11 bases lying between them. Germline V gene lookup returns CDR1 SGDLS and CDR2 YYNGEE. The CDR3 has 15 amino acids. The CDR3 DNA sequence: TGTGCCAGCAGTGAGGGCCCGGCAACTAATGAAAAACTGTTTTTT. Its protein is CASSEGPATNEKLFF.

The chain combines TRBV27 with TRBJ2-7; TRBD1 might be the D (6 bases). V lost 1 base and J lost 12, with 25 bases in between. Per germline, CDR1 MNHEY and CDR2 SMNVEV (reference sequence). This CDR3 spans 16 amino acids. CDR3 region: CASSLFPRTEIKDLYF. As DNA, the CDR3 is TGTGCCAGCAGTTTATTCCCCAGGACAGAGATAAAAGATCTGTACTTC.

This clone was detected many times. The V gene is TRBV14, the J gene TRBJ1-6, with D possibly TRBD1 on 5 matching bases. The germline CDR1 and CDR2 sequences are SGHDN and FVKESK. CDR3 length: 18 residues. V lost 1 base, J lost 2 bases, and 15 bases lay in between. CDR3 sequence reads: CASSQGGGRPAYNSPLHF. CDR3 sequence (DNA): TGTGCCAGCAGCCAAGGGGGCGGGAGGCCAGCCTATAATTCACCCCTCCACTTT.

This clone was observed once. The chain is built from TRBV19 and TRBJ1-2, with 8 bases aligning to TRBD1. Germline CDR1 LNHDA, CDR2 SQIVND (reference sequence). CDR3 size: 13 residues. The V segment lost 5 bases and the J segment 6 bases; nucleotides outside the gene matches: 5. CDR3 bases: TGTGCCAGTAGTCAGACAGGGGCGGATGGCTACACCTTC. Protein product: CASSQTGADGYTF.

The chain employs TRBV10-3 and TRBJ1-3; a weak D match, TRBD1 (5 bases). Trimming removed 4 bases at V and 2 bases at J, with 15 bases between. This CDR3 has 16 residues. The germline CDR1 and CDR2 sequences are ENHRY and SYGVKD. The CDR3 reads CAISAYQGGAGNTIYF. CDR3 nucleotide sequence: TGTGCCATCAGTGCGTACCAGGGTGGAGCTGGAAACACCATATATTTT.

CDR3 region: CASRQGSENEKLFF. The CDR3 nucleotides are TGTGCCAGCAGGCAGGGGTCCGAAAATGAAAAACTGTTTTTT. This chain links TRBV6-1 with TRBJ1-4, with D possibly matching TRBD1 (6 bases). This CDR3 has 14 amino acids. Trimming removed 6 bases at V and 5 bases at J, with 13 bases between. The germline V gene has CDR1 MNHNS and CDR2 SASEGT.

The chain couples TRBV11-2 to TRBJ1-1, with D perhaps matching TRBD1 (5 bases). The germline V gene has CDR1 SGHAT and CDR2 FQNNGV. Trimming removed 4 bases from V and 8 bases from J, with 11 bases in between. This CDR3 is built from 12 residues. The chain's CDR3 is CASSYGQPEAFF. For the CDR3, the DNA is TGTGCCAGCAGCTACGGACAACCAGAAGCTTTCTTT.

The chain joins TRBV2 to TRBJ1-4, with 8 bases lining up with TRBD1. Germline-derived CDR1 and CDR2 are SNHLY and FYNNEI. Trimming removed 4 bases from V and 5 bases from J; junction bases left unmatched: 3. The CDR3 covers 14 residues. The CDR3 sequence: CASSAGGRNEKLFF. CDR3 DNA sequence: TGTGCCAGCAGTGCAGGGGGCAGAAATGAAAAACTGTTTTTT.

This clone has a handful of counts. The V and J genes are TRBV4-2 and TRBJ1-1; possibly TRBD1 for D (6 bases). Germline V gene lookup returns CDR1 LGHNA and CDR2 YNFKEQ. The V end was cut by 6 bases, the J end by 6 bases, with 14 bases between. CDR3 length: 13 residues. CDR3 in DNA: TGTGCCAGCAGGCCCCAGGGGAGCGCTGAAGCTTTCTTT. It specifies CASRPQGSAEAFF.

This clone has only a few counts. The CDR3: CASRFRGQPQHF. The CDR3 DNA is TGTGCCAGCAGGTTCCGGGGGCAGCCCCAGCATTTT. The chain joins TRBV6-1 to TRBJ1-5; D might be TRBD1 (5 bases). This CDR3 is built from 12 residues. V was trimmed by 6 bases and J by 7 bases, leaving 10 bases between them. In germline, CDR1 is MNHNS, CDR2 SASEGT.

This clone appeared a few times. The chain has TRBV27 and TRBJ2-7, with a tentative D call TRBD1 (6 bases). The germline V and J ends were trimmed by 5 bases and 6 bases, with 11 bases remaining between them. This CDR3 is 12 amino acids long. From germline, CDR1 is MNHEY and CDR2 SMNVEV (reference sequence). The CDR3, as DNA: TGTGCCAGCAGTGCCCCAGGGGCCGAGCAGTACTTC. It is translated as CASSAPGAEQYF.

The genes are TRBV19 and TRBJ1-4; the match to TRBD1 covers 8 bases. Trimming cost V 4 bases and J 8 bases; bases outside gene matches: 12. Per the germline V gene, CDR1 is LNHDA and CDR2 is SQIVND (reference sequence). There are 16 residues in the CDR3. This CDR3 is CASSTPSRQGSEKLFF. CDR3 bases: TGTGCCAGTAGTACCCCCTCCCGACAGGGGTCAGAAAAACTGTTTTTT. Full variable domain (missing parts from reference TRBV19 and TRBJ1-4): DGGITQSPKYLFRKEGQNVTLSCEQNLNHDAMYWYRQDPGQGLRLIYYSQIVNDFQKGDIAEGYSVSREKKESFPLTVTSAQKNPTAFYLCASSTPSRQGSEKLFFGSGTQLSVL.

Only a few counts were recorded for this clone. The chain recombines TRBV5-8 with TRBJ1-5; weak D call: TRBD1 (6 bases). Germline V CDR1 and CDR2: SGHTS, YDEGEE. Trimming cost V 4 bases and J 8 bases, with 19 bases left between them. The CDR3 sequence is 15 residues long. DNA for the CDR3: TGTGCCAGCAGCCCAGTCCAGGGGTTGAGGGAGCCCCAGCATTTT. It yields the protein CASSPVQGLREPQHF. The variable domain in full, with the rest retrieved from reference TRBV5-8 and TRBJ1-5, is EAGVTQSPTHLIKTRGQQATLRCSPISGHTSVYWYQQALGLGLQFLLWYDEGEERNRGNFPPRFSGRQFPNYSSELNVNALELEDSALYLCASSPVQGLREPQHFGDGTRLSIL.

This clone has a handful of counts. The rearrangement joins TRBV12-5 to TRBJ1-3; no clear D. Trimming stripped 6 bases from V and 4 bases from J, with 10 bases between. The length of the CDR3 is 13 residues. From germline, CDR1 is LGHNT and CDR2 FRNRAP. CDR3 loop: CASGPLLGNTIYF. Here the CDR3 DNA reads TGTGCTAGTGGGCCCTTACTGGGAAACACCATATATTTT.

As regards this clone: An end of the junction differs from the germline gene, which may be a read error. The sample carries other DNA sequences with the same CDR3. The chain employs TRBV30 and TRBJ2-7, with D perhaps matching TRBD1 or TRBD2 (5 bases each). The CDR3 sequence is 14 residues long. The germline CDR1 and CDR2 sequences are GTSNPN and SVGIG (reference sequence). CDR3 protein: CAWRPRREPYEQYF. CDR3 sequence (DNA): TGCGCCTGGAGGCCCCGCAGGGAACCCTACGAGCAGTACTTC.

V usage is TRBV5-6 and J usage is TRBJ1-5; D is undetermined. Looked up from germline, CDR1 is SGHDT and CDR2 is YYEEEE. Between the trimmed V and J ends, which lost 1 base and 6 bases, there was a span of 8 bases. The CDR3 spans 13 residues. CDR3 DNA sequence: TGTGCCAGCAGCTTGCGGGTTGGTCAGCCCCAGCATTTT. Encoded protein: CASSLRVGQPQHF. The whole variable domain, filled in from reference TRBV5-6 and TRBJ1-5, reads DAGVTQSPTHLIKTRGQQVTLRCSPKSGHDTVSWYQQALGQGPQFIFQYYEEEERQRGNFPDRFSGHQFPNYSSELNVNALLLGDSALYLCASSLRVGQPQHFGDGTRLSIL.

The chain uses TRBV15 and TRBJ2-7; D uncertain. V was trimmed by 0 bases and J by 2 bases, leaving 8 bases between them. Germline V gene data show CDR1 as LNHNV and CDR2 as YYDKDF (reference sequence). This CDR3 is built from 14 residues. This chain's CDR3 is CATSREQKPYEQYF. As DNA, the CDR3 is TGTGCCACCAGCAGAGAACAAAAACCCTACGAGCAGTACTTC. The complete variable domain, with remaining parts taken from reference TRBV15 and TRBJ2-7, reads DAMVIQNPRYQVTQFGKPVTLSCSQTLNHNVMYWYQQKSSQAPKLLFHYYDKDFNNEADTPDNFQSRRPNTSFCFLDIRSPGLGDTAMYLCATSREQKPYEQYFGPGTRLTVT.

J is TRBJ1-2 and V is TRBV30; perhaps TRBD1 as D (5 bases). The CDR3 is 13 residues long. Germline loops: CDR1 GTSNPN, CDR2 SVGIG (reference sequence). V was pared by 3 bases and J by 3 bases, with 11 bases between. In DNA, the CDR3 is TGTGCCTGGAGCCTCGGGGGGGACTATGGCTACACCTTC. It specifies CAWSLGGDYGYTF.

V usage is TRBV7-9 and J usage is TRBJ1-1; possible D gene TRBD1, 6 bases. CDR3 length: 14 amino acids. CDR1 SEHNR and CDR2 FQNEAQ come from the germline V gene (reference sequence). The V gene lost 4 bases and the J gene lost 1 base, with 10 bases spanning the gap. The CDR3 DNA follows: TGTGCCAGCAGCTGGGACACGGGGAACACTGAAGCTTTCTTT. It specifies CASSWDTGNTEAFF.

On this clone itself: One junction end disagrees with the germline gene, perhaps due to a read error. V and J are TRBV6-5 and TRBJ2-5, with 9 bases identical to TRBD2. The CDR3 length is 13 residues. Germline assignment: CDR1 MNHEY and CDR2 SVGAGI. DNA of the CDR3: TGTGCCAGCAGTGAAGTAGCGGGAGTCCCCCGGAACTTC. Translated: CASSEVAGVPRNF.

This clone has just one count. V gene TRBV10-2 combines with J gene TRBJ2-3; 7 bases map to TRBD2. V was clipped by 6 bases and J by 2 bases; unmatched bases: 5. Per germline, CDR1 WSHSY and CDR2 SAAADI. The CDR3 sequence is 14 residues long. The CDR3 is CASRSRDYTDTQYF. CDR3 bases: TGCGCCAGCAGGAGCCGGGACTACACAGATACGCAGTATTTT.

The genes are TRBV18 and TRBJ2-7, with D possibly being TRBD2 (5 bases). The CDR3 covers 15 residues. Trimming removed 0 bases from V and 0 bases from J, with 9 bases in between. From germline, CDR1 is KGHSH and CDR2 LQKENI. The CDR3 region has the DNA TGTGCCAGCTCACCACCGTTGGGGAGCTCCTACGAGCAGTACTTC. As protein: CASSPPLGSSYEQYF. The full variable domain, its missing parts supplied by reference TRBV18 and TRBJ2-7, is NAGVMQNPRHLVRRRGQEARLRCSPMKGHSHVYWYRQLPEEGLKFMVYLQKENIIDESGMPKERFSAEFPKEGPSILRIQQVVRGDSAAYFCASSPPLGSSYEQYFGPGTRLTVT.

The CDR3 coding sequence is TGTGCCAGCAGCCCGGACAGAACCTACGAGCAGTACTTC. It encodes CASSPDRTYEQYF. The chain joins TRBV5-6 to TRBJ2-7, with D maybe TRBD1 (6 bases). This CDR3 contains 13 residues. Germline CDR1 and CDR2: SGHDT and YYEEEE. V lost 4 bases and J lost 2, with 10 bases in between.